This record covers a single TCR beta chain. The specificity of this receptor is unknown. Base qualities are not at hand, and no much larger clone is one base apart. This sample is drawn from a study of cytomegalovirus exposure and HLA in healthy donors (dated by TCRdb to about 2017). A note on the overall study: An earlier analysis of 587 of the donors reported 276 Gb of sequence data and approximately 120 million unique TCR beta sequences obtained from around 170 million T cells. To predict cytomegalovirus infection status, the study combined high-throughput TCR immunosequencing, statistical association of individual TCRs with disease status, and machine learning. Both class I and class II loci were covered by HLA typing, at four-digit resolution. A few DR-DQ haplotypes were treated as single units for association and clustering because of strong linkage in the cohort. In the later analysis, no new phenotypic data were used to find candidate immune exposures; instead, reliance was placed on TCR beta sequences and their occurrence across donors. In addition to the first cohort of around 670 subjects, a separate validation cohort of some 120 different subjects was used. Every discovery cohort repertoire had been produced on one sequencing platform. Typing coverage varied by locus: about 620-630 donors for A, B, C, DRB1 and DQB1; approximately 520 for DQA1; about 570 for DPA1; more than 450 for DPB1. To decide whether each TCR beta V gene segment behaved as functional or pseudogenic, an earlier analysis of some 570 of the donors relied on high-throughput TCR beta sequencing. Genome-wide SNP genotypes for about 55% of the roughly 670 donors were used in a later genetic analysis, which treated that subset as a discovery cohort. The study profiled the T cell repertoires of about 720 subjects by immunosequencing and related them to cytomegalovirus serostatus. The study aimed to test whether cataloging public T cell receptors could reveal signatures of past pathogen exposure. A later analysis re-analyzed previously published TCR beta repertoires from 600 to 850 donors and added high-resolution HLA genotyping to study TCR occurrence patterns. Donor age, sex, ethnicity and CMV serostatus were compiled together with the repertoire data. Among 350 to 400 genotyped donors of the cohort, an average of around 240,000 unique TCR beta nucleotide sequences were sequenced per donor, roughly 20% of them non-productive. Of the 398 genotyped donors, around 81% fell in the genetic ancestry cluster associated with self-reported Caucasian donors. An early release covering roughly 640 HLA-typed donors comprised roughly 300 gigabases of sequencing data and approximately 80 million unique TCR sequences. The full study reports these points: Most CMV-associated TCR beta chains appeared to be HLA-restricted in a later analysis, and the HLA associations seemed to be driven largely by CMV exposure. Because counts were too low, 15 or so rarely observed V segments, including chromosome 9 orphons, were excluded from the earlier analysis of around 640 of the donors. At a false discovery rate of 0.05, a later analysis linked around 15,000 TCR beta sequences to specific HLA alleles. A cluster of highly shared sequence variants was judged likely to be a technical artifact of the sequencing pipeline. The authors suggested that the approach could potentially be extended to other disease states and immunological phenotypes. While some public TCRs were present in many individuals, most TCR sequences turned up only very rarely across donors. Presence/absence analyses assumed roughly uniform sequencing depth across donors, an assumption that may not hold. The study gave a list of roughly 150 TCR beta chains associated with cytomegalovirus. Assigning TCR associations to individual alleles was difficult when HLA alleles, especially DR and DQ, strongly co-occurred. The classifier was reported to diagnose cytomegalovirus status with high specificity and sensitivity in both the original and validation cohorts. This cohort had only TCR beta chains sequenced, and the lack of alpha or paired-chain data limited which features could be detected. In a later analysis, the rate of TCR association differed among HLA loci, with DRB1 alleles having the most associated TCRs and HLA-C alleles having the fewest. Because HLA typing was missing for some donors at each locus, association tests included only the typed subset. An earlier analysis of approximately 500 of the donors showed that most TCR beta V segments appeared in productive rearrangements either about 90% or about 30% of the time, which broadly matched IMGT annotations. According to a later genetic analysis, donors in an Asian-associated ancestry cluster had fewer N-insertions in productive TCRs than the approximately 700-donor mean. Some IMGT-functional V segments, including TRBV6-2 and TRBV6-3, could not be told apart with the 87-base-pair reads, so those segments were excluded. A later genetic analysis associated a missense DCLRE1C variant with V-gene and J-gene trimming of TCR beta chains, and an independent cohort replicated the association. Immune exposure information for the cohort was limited to CMV serostatus. Compared with equally common non-associated chains, HLA-associated TCR beta chains in a later analysis were more clonally expanded and had lower generation probabilities. In a later analysis, several top co-occurrence clusters were reported to appear linked to parvovirus B19, influenza, CMV and Epstein-Barr virus. A further reported finding was that TCR beta sequences accurately predicted the HLA-A and HLA-B alleles for most subjects in the first cohort. Correlated functional status among segregating V segments might be attributable to linkage disequilibrium, but an unknown experimental factor could not be ruled out. In vitro tests confirmed that a few of the cytomegalovirus-associated TCR beta chains recognize cytomegalovirus antigens.

The CDR3 runs 15 residues from the cysteine to the phenylalanine. Left in the record is the CDR3 DNA by itself, 45 bases read in frame from the first base. Based on the germline V gene, the CDR1 and CDR2 sequences are SGHRS and YFSETQ. V drops 3 bases and J drops 1 base, leaving 13 bases in between. The cohort was made up of about 670 healthy bone marrow donors. At the time of sampling, all cohort members were nominally healthy, though unrecorded immune exposures were likely present. The donor tested CMV seronegative, placing the donor among the roughly 400 seronegative members of the cohort. A peripheral blood sample was collected from each donor, and TCR beta sequencing was performed on peripheral blood mononuclear cells. The Qiagen DNeasy Blood Extraction Kit was used to extract genomic DNA from the blood cell samples. Library generation was performed with the immunoSEQ multiplex PCR assay. The multiplex PCR relied on a mix of 60 forward primers for TCR Vbeta segments and 13 reverse primers for TCR Jbeta segments. The CDR3 region of rearranged TCR beta genes was amplified from genomic DNA with a multiplex PCR assay. Amplified TCR beta libraries were sequenced as 87-base-pair reads on the Illumina HiSeq System. In the source study's methods: A later analysis counted 75 million to 100 million unique TCR beta chains across the approximately 700 repertoires, and around 12 million of these chains were shared by at least two donors. Raw reads were error-corrected and collapsed into unique sequences by a nearest-neighbor algorithm in which closely related sequences were merged to remove PCR and sequencing errors. To assign V, D and J gene segments, CDR3 sequences were aligned to IMGT reference sequences. For a sequence to be retained, a match of at least six nucleotides was required to both a V gene segment and a J gene segment. Rearrangements were classified as productive when the CDR3 lacked stop codons and remained in frame with V and J, and all other rearrangements were classified as non-productive. Following IMGT convention, CDR3 was defined as the stretch from the second conserved V-encoded cysteine up to the conserved J-encoded phenylalanine. In an earlier analysis of 587 of the donors, sequences lacking an unambiguous match to a single V gene segment were excluded. In an earlier analysis of some 590 of the donors, a V segment was called functional when productive rearrangements were above 56.7%, and segregating when the standard deviation between donors exceeded 5%. To diagnose cytomegalovirus status from the catalog of TCR beta chain sequences, a statistical classification framework was built. A later analysis assigned V and J genes by comparing TCR nucleotide sequences with IMGT/GENE-DB human TR gene sequences. In a later analysis, CDR3 sequences and most-parsimonious VDJ recombination scenarios were assigned using the TCRdist pipeline. In a later analysis, every TCR beta chain was defined by the combination of its CDR3 amino acid sequence and its V-gene family, and reads without a unique V-gene family were dropped. As a way to deal with suspected cross-contamination and a sequencing artifact, a later analysis dropped 450 to 600 nucleotide sequences that were highly shared and had low generation probability. In a later analysis, a clonal expansion index for each public chain was calculated from normalized within-repertoire ranks of inferred template counts. In a later analysis, generation probabilities were computed using a VDJ recombination model fitted to out-of-frame rearrangements, and the results were checked against IGoR. Hypergeometric tests were used in a later analysis to score TCR-TCR, TCR-HLA and TCR-CMV co-occurrence, with a repertoire-size bias correction applied to the TCR pairs. In a later analysis, false discovery rates were estimated by permuting HLA or CMV assignments 20 times. In a later analysis, co-occurring TCRs were grouped with DBSCAN, and TCRdist sequence similarity was added when clustering was performed within HLA-allele-positive subsets. Repertoires with fewer than 30,000 or more than 120,000 public chains, plus five repertoires with anomalous nucleotide sharing, were excluded from co-occurrence clustering. Imported from immuneACCESS, the table was reduced by TCRdb to in-frame sequences with V and J called. These copies leave out some clones; in studies compared against another copy, an unresolved V gene accounts for under half, and the cause of the remainder is not known. That table is the source of V, J and clone size, and D and trimming were worked out from the DNA. This sample has approximately 150,000 clones in its table, and roughly 84% of those were observed once. More than 2% of the sample comes from the top ten.

The chain uses TRBV5-1 and TRBJ1-1; TRBD1 could be the D gene, as 5 bases match. Sequenced: PBMCs. This sequence was found in a boy aged 2-9 years in good health and CMV-seronegative. DNA sequence: TGCGCCAGCAGCTCAAAAGGGGTGCCGAACACTGAAGCTTTCTTT. The translation is CASSSKGVPNTEAFF.